This T cell receptor (beta chain) is drawn from a study of a mutant IDH1 vaccine in newly diagnosed glioma. Study-wide background: Beforehand, treatment had been radiotherapy, temozolomide, or both; the majority received both. At week 35 came visit V12, and visit V13 followed at week 47.

Time point specified: week 47, end of study. Each dose of the vaccine consisted of 300 ug of mutant IDH1 20-mer peptide, with topical imiquimod. Comment on this clone: Antigen: not known.

Study results and caveats: Patients showed vaccine-induced immune responses at a rate of 90% to 95%. It seemed that pseudoprogression was not linked to changes in the top peripheral T cell clonotypes.

The V end lost 5 bases, the J end lost 4 bases, and 9 bases lay between the germline ends. Germline lookup yields CDR1 MDHEN and CDR2 SYDVKM. The CDR3 is 12 residues long. Repertoires were generated with immunoSEQ multiplex PCR, while TCRdb's copy carries only in-frame clones and drops some. The table lists approximately 50,000 clones, roughly four fifths of them singletons. The clonotype was recovered from a woman aged 45-60 years with glioma. V gene TRBV28 combines with J gene TRBJ2-7, with D perhaps matching TRBD2 (5 bases). The material sequenced was PBMCs, taken from a glioma patient whose treatment included an IDH1 peptide vaccine. The CDR3 loop is CASSNRGYEQYF. CDR3 nucleotides: TGTGCCAGCAGTAATCGCGGGTACGAGCAGTACTTC.